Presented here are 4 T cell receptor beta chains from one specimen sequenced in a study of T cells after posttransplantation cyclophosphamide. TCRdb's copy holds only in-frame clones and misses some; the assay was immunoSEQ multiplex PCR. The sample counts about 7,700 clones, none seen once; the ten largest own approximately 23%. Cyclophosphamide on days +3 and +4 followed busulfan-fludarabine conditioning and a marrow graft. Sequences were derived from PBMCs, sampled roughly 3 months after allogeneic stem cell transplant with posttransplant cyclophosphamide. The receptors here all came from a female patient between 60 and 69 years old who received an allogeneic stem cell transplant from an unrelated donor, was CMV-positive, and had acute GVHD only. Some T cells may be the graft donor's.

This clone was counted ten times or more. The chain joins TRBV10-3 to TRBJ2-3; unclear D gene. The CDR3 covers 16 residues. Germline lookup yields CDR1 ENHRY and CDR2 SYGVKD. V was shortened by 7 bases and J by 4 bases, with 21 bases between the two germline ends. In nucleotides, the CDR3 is TGTGCCATCAACCCGAATCCGGGTCCTGGGTCAGATACGCAGTATTTT. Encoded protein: CAINPNPGPGSDTQYF.

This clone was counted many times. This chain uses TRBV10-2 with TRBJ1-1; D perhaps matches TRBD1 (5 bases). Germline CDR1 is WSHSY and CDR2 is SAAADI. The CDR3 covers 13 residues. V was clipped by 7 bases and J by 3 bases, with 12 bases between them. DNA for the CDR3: TGCGCCAGCATCTCCGACAGCGACACTGAAGCTTTCTTT. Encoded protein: CASISDSDTEAFF.

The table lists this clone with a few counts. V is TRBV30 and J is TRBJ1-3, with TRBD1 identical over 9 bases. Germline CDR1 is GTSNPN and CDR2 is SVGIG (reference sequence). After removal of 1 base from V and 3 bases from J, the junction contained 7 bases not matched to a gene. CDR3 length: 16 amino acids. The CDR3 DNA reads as TGTGCCTGGAGTGCGACACAGGGGGCATTTGGAAACACCATATATTTT. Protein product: CAWSATQGAFGNTIYF. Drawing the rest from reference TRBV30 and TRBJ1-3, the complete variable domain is SQTIHQWPATLVQPVGSPLSLECTVEGTSNPNLYWYRQAAGRGLQLLFYSVGIGQISSEVPQNLSASRPQDRQFILSSKKLLLSDSGFYLCAWSATQGAFGNTIYFGEGSWLTVV.

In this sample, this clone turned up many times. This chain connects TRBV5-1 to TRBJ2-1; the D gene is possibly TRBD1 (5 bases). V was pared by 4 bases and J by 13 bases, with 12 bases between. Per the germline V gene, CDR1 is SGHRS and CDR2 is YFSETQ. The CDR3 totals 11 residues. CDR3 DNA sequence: TGCGCCAGCAGCGTAGGGGTATTTCAGTTCTTC. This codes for CASSVGVFQFF.